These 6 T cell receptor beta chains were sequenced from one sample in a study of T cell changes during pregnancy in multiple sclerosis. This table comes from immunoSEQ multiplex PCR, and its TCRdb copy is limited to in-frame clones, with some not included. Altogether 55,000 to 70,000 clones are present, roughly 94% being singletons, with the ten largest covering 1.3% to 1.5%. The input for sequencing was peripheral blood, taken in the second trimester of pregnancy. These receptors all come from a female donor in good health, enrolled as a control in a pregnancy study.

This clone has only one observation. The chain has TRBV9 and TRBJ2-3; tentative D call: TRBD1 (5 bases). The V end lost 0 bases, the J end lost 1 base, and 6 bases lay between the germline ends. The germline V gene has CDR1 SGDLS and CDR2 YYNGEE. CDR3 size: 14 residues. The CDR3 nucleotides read TGTGCCAGCAGCGTAGGCAGGGGCACAGATACGCAGTATTTT. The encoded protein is CASSVGRGTDTQYF.

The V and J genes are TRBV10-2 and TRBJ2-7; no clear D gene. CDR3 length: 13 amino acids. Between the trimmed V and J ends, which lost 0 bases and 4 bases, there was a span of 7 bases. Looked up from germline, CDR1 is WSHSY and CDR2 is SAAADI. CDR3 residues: CASSESRWYEQYF. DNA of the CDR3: TGCGCCAGCAGTGAGTCGAGGTGGTACGAGCAGTACTTC.

The CDR3 DNA reads as TGTGCCAGCAGCTTAGAAGGTACAGGGCAATTTGACAACACTGAAGCTTTCTTT. This translates into CASSLEGTGQFDNTEAFF. V and J are TRBV7-9 and TRBJ1-1; D possibly corresponds to TRBD1 (6 bases). V shed 1 base and J shed 2 bases, with 20 bases lying between them. This CDR3 has 18 amino acids. Germline lookup yields CDR1 SEHNR and CDR2 FQNEAQ (reference sequence).

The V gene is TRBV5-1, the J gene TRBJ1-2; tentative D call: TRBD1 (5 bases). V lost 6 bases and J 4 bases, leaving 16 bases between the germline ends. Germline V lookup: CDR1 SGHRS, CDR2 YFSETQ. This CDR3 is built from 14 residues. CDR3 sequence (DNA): TGCGCCAGCACCCTGGCGGAGGGGTCCTATGGCTACACCTTC. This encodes CASTLAEGSYGYTF.

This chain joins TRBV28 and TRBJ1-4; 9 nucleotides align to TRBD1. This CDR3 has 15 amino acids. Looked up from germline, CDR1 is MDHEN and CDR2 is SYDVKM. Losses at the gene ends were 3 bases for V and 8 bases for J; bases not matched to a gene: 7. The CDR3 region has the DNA TGTGCCAGCAGTTTGGGGGACAGGGTGGGCGAAAAACTGTTTTTT. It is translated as CASSLGDRVGEKLFF.

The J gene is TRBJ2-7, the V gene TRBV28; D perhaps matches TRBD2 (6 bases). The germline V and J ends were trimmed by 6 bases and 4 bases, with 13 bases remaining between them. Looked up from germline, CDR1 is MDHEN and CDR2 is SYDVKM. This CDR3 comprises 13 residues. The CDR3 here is CASSPGGGYEQYF. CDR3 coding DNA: TGTGCCAGCAGCCCGGGTGGGGGGTACGAGCAGTACTTC.